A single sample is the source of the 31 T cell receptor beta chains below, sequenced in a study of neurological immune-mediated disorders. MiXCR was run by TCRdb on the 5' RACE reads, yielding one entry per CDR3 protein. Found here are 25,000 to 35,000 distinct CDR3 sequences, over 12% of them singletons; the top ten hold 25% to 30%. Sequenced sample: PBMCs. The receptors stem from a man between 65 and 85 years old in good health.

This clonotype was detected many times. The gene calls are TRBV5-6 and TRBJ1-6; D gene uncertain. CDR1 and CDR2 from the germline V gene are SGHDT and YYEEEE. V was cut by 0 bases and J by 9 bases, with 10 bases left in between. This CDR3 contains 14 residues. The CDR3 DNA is TGTGCCAGCAGCTTGGTTGGAATCGGTTCACCCCTCCACTTT. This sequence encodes CASSLVGIGSPLHF.

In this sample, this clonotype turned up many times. CDR3 nucleotide sequence: TGTGCCAGCAGCCTTAGACAGGGGGAAGAGCAGTACTTC. Protein: CASSLRQGEEQYF. The chain recombines TRBV9 with TRBJ2-7, with 9 bases identical to TRBD1. Germline CDR1 and CDR2: SGDLS and YYNGEE. This CDR3 region has 13 residues. V was clipped by 4 bases and J by 7 bases; unmatched bases: 6.

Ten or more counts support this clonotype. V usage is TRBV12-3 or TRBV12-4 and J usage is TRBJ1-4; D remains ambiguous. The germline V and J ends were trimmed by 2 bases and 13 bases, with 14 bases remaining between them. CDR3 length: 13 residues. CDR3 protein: CASSLKGSGLLFF. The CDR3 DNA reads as TGTGCCAGCAGTTTAAAGGGCTCCGGTCTACTGTTTTTT.

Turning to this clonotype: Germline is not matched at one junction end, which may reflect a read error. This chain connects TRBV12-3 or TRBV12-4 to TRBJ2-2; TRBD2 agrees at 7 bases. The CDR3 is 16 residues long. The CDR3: CASCLGREGIAGELFF. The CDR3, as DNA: TGTGCCAGCTGTTTGGGGAGGGAGGGTATTGCCGGGGAGCTGTTTTTT.

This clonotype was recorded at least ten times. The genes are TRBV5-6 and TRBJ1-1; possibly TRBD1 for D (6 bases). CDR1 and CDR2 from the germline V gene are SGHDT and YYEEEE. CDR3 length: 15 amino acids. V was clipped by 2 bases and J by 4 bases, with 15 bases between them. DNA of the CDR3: TGTGCCAGCAGCTTACGGGACGGAGGGGGCACTGAAGCTTTCTTT. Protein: CASSLRDGGGTEAFF.

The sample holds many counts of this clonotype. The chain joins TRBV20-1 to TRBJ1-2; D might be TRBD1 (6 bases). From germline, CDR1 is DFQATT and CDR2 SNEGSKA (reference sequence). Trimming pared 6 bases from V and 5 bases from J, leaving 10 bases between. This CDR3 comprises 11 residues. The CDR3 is CSADRQYGYTF. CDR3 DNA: TGCAGTGCCGACAGGCAATATGGCTACACCTTC.

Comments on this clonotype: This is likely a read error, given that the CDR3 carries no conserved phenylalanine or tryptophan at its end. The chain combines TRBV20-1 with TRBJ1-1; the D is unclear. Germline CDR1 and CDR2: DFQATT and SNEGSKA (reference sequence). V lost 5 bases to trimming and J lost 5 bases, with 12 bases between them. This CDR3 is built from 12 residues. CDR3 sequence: CSAGVWGTEAFS. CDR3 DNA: TGCAGTGCTGGGGTGTGGGGTACTGAAGCTTTCTCT.

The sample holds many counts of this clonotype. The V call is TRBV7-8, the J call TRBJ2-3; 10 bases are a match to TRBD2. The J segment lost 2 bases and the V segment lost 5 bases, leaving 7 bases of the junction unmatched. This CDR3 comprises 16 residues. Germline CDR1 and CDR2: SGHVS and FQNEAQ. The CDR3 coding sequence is TGTGCCAGCAGCGGACGGCTAGCGGGGGACACAGATACGCAGTATTTT. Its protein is CASSGRLAGDTDTQYF.

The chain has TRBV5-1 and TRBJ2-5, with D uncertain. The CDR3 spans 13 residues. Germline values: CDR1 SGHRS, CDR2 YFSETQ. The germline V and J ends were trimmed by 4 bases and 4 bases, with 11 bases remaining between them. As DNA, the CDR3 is TGCGCCAGCAGCCCTGGTGCCACAGAGACCCAGTACTTC. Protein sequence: CASSPGATETQYF.

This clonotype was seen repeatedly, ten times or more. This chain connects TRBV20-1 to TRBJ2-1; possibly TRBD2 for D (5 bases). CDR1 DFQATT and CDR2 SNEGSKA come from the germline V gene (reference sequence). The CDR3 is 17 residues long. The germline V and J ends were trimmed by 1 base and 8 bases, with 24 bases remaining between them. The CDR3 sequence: CSARGGGSRVRGDEQFF. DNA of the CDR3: TGCAGTGCTAGAGGAGGTGGATCGCGGGTCCGAGGCGATGAGCAGTTCTTC.

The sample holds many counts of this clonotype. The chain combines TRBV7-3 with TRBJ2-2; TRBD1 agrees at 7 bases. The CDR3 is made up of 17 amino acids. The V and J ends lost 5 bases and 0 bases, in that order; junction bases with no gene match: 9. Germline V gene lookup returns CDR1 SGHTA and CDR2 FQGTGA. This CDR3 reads CASSVDDRAPNTGELFF. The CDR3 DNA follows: TGTGCCAGCAGCGTAGATGACAGGGCCCCGAACACCGGGGAGCTGTTTTTT.

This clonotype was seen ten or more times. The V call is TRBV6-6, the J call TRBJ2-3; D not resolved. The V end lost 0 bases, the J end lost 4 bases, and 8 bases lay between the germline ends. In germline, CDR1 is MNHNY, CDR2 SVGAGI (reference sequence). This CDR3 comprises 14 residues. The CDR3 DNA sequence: TGTGCCAGCAGTTACTCTCTAGTGCCAGATACGCAGTATTTT. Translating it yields CASSYSLVPDTQYF.

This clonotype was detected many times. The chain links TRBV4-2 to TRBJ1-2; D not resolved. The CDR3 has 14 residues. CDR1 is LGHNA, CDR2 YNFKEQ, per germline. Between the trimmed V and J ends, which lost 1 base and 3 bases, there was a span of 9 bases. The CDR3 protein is CASSQVATDYGYTF. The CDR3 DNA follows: TGTGCCAGCAGCCAAGTCGCCACTGACTATGGCTACACCTTC.

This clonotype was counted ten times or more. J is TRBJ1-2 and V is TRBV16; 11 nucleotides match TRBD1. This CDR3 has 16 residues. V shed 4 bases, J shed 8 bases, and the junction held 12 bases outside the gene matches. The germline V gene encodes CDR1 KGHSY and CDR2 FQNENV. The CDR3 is CASSRYRTGGKLGYTF. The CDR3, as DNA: TGTGCCAGCAGCCGGTACCGGACAGGGGGCAAGTTAGGCTACACCTTC.

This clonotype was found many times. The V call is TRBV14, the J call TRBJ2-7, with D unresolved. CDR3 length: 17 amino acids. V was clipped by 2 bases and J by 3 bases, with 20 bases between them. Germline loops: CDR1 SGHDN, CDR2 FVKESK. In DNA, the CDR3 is TGTGCCAGCAGCCAAACCCGATTTATTGGGGTGGGCTACGAGCAGTACTTC. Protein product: CASSQTRFIGVGYEQYF.

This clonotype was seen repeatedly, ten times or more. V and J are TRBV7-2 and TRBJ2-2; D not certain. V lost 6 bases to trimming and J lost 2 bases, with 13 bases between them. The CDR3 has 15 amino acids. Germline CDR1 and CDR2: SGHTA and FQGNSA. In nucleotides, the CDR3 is TGTGCCAGCAGTCCCCGGCATCTAAACACCGGGGAGCTGTTTTTT. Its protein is CASSPRHLNTGELFF.

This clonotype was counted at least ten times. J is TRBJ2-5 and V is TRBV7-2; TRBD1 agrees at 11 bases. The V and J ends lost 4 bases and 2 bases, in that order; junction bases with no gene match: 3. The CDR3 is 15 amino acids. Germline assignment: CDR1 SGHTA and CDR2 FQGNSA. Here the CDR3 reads CASSSDRGRQETQYF. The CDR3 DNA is TGTGCCAGCAGCTCGGACAGGGGGCGGCAAGAGACCCAGTACTTC. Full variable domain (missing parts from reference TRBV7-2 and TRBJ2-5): GAGVSQSPSNKVTEKGKDVELRCDPISGHTALYWYRQSLGQGLEFLIYFQGNSAPDKSGLPSDRFSAERTGGSVSTLTIQRTQQEDSAVYLCASSSDRGRQETQYFGPGTRLLVL.

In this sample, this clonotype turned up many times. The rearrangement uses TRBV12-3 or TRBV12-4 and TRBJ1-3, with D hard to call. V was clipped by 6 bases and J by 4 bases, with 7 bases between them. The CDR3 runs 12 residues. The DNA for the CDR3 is TGTGCCAGCAGCCTACAGGGAAACACCATATATTTT. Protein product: CASSLQGNTIYF.

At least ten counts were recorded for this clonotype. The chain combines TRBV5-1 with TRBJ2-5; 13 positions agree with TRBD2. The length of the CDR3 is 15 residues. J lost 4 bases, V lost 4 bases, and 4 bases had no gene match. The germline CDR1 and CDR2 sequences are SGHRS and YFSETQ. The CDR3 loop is CASSGLAGALETQYF. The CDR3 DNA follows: TGCGCCAGCAGCGGACTAGCGGGGGCCCTAGAGACCCAGTACTTC. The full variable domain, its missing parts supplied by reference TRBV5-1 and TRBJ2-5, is KAGVTQTPRYLIKTRGQQVTLSCSPISGHRSVSWYQQTPGQGLQFLFEYFSETQRNKGNFPGRFSGRQFSNSRSEMNVSTLELGDSALYLCASSGLAGALETQYFGPGTRLLVL.

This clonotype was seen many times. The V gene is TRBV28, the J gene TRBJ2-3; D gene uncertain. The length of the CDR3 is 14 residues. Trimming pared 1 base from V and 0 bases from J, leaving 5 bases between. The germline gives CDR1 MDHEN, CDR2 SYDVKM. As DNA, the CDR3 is TGTGCCAGCAGTTTATCTACAAGCACAGATACGCAGTATTTT. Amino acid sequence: CASSLSTSTDTQYF.

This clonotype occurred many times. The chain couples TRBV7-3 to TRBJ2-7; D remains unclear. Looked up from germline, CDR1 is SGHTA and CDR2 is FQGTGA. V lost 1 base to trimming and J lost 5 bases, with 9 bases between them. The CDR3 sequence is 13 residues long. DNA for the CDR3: TGTGCCAGCAGCTTAATGGACGCTGACGAGCAGTACTTC. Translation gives CASSLMDADEQYF. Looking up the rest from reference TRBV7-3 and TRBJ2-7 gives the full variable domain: GAGVSQTPSNKVTEKGKYVELRCDPISGHTALYWYRQSLGQGPEFLIYFQGTGAADDSGLPNDRFFAVRPEGSVSTLKIQRTERGDSAVYLCASSLMDADEQYFGPGTRLTVT.

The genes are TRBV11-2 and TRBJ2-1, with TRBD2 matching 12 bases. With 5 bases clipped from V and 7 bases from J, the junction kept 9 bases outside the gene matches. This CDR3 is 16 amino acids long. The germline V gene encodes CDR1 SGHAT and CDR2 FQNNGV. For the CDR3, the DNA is TGTGCCAGCAGCCCCCCCGGACTAGCGGGGAGGAATGAGCAGTTCTTC. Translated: CASSPPGLAGRNEQFF.

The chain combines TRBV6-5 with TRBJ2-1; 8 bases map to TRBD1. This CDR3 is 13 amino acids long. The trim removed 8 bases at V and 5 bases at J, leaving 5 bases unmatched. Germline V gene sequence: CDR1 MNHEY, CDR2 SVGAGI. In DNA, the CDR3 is TGTGCCAGCCCGGGACAGGAAAACAATGAGCAGTTCTTC. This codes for CASPGQENNEQFF.

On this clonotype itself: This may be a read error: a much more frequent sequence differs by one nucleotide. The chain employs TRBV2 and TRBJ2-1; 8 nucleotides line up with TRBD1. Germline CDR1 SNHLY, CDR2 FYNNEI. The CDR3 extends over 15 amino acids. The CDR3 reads CSSTRDRSSYNEQFF. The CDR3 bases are TGTTCCAGCACCCGGGACAGGAGCTCCTACAATGAGCAGTTCTTC.

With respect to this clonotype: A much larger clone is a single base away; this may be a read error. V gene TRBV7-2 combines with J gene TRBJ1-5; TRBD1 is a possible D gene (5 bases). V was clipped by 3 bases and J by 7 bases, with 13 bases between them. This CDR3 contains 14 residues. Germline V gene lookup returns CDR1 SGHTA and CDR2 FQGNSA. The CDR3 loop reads CASSFEGTGQPQHF. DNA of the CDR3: TGTGCCAGCAGCTTCGAGGGGACGGGGCAGCCCCAGCATTTT. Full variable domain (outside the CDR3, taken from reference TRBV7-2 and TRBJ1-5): GAGVSQSPSNKVTEKGKDVELRCDPISGHTALYWYRQSLGQGLEFLIYFQGNSAPDKSGLPSDRFSAERTGGSVSTLTIQRTQQEDSAVYLCASSFEGTGQPQHFGDGTRLSIL.

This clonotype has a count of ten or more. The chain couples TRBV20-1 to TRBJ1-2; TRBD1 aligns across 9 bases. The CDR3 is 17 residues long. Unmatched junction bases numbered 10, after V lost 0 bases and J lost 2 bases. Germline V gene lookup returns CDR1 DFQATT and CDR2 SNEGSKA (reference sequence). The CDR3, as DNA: TGCAGTGCTAGAGACCGTCGGGACAGGGAGTCCAACTATGGCTACACCTTC. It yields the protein CSARDRRDRESNYGYTF.

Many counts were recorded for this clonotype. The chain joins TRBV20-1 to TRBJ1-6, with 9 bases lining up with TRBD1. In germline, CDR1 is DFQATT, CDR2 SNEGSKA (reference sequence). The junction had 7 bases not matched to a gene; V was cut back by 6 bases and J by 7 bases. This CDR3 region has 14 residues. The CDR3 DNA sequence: TGCAGTGCGAAGAACAGGGGGCGGAATTCACCCCTCCACTTT. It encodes CSAKNRGRNSPLHF.

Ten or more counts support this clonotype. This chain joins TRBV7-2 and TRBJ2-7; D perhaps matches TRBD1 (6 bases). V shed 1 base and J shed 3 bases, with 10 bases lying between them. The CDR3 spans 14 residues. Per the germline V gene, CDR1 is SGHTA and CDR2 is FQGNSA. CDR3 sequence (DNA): TGTGCCAGCAGCTTAGGATCAGGGGTCTACGAGCAGTACTTC. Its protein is CASSLGSGVYEQYF.

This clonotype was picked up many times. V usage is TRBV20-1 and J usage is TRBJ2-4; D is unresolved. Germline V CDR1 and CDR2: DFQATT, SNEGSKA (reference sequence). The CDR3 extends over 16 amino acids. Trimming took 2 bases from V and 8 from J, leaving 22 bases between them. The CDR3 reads CSARLFTRHLVDIQYF. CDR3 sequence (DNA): TGCAGTGCTAGACTATTCACCCGACACTTAGTCGACATTCAGTACTTC.

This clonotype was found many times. CDR3 in amino acids: CASSSSPGTGGRNYGYTF. Here the CDR3 DNA reads TGTGCCAGTAGTTCCTCTCCCGGGACAGGGGGCCGGAACTATGGCTACACCTTC. J is TRBJ1-2 and V is TRBV19; 12 bases agree with TRBD1. CDR3 length equals 18 residues. The germline CDR1 and CDR2 sequences are LNHDA and SQIVND (reference sequence). J was trimmed by 2 bases and V by 5 bases; bases with no gene match: 12.

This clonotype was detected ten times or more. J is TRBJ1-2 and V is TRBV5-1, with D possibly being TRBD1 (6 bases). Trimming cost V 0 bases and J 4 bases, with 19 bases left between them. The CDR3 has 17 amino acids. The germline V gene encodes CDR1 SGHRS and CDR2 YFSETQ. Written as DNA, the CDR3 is TGCGCCAGCAGCTTGGAAGCACAGGGAGCCACGATCTATGGCTACACCTTC. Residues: CASSLEAQGATIYGYTF.